Each of the 20 T cell receptor beta chains below was sequenced from the same sample in a study of blood T cell repertoires in COVID-19. The method was immunoSEQ multiplex PCR; TCRdb's version includes in-frame clones alone and lacks a portion of them. Counted here are about 98,000 clones, nearly 90% occurring once; the ten biggest clones make up more than 4.5%. Sequencing was done on a sample of peripheral blood. These receptors came from a man between 65 and 85 years old with acute or convalescent COVID-19.

V gene TRBV4-2 combines with J gene TRBJ2-3; 7 nucleotides align to TRBD1. Germline CDR1 LGHNA, CDR2 YNFKEQ. J gave up 1 base and V 1 base, and 5 bases lay outside the gene matches. This CDR3 has 16 residues. The DNA of the CDR3 is TGTGCCAGCAGCCAAGGCCGGGACAGTCGCACAGATACGCAGTATTTT. Amino acid sequence: CASSQGRDSRTDTQYF.

J is TRBJ2-2 and V is TRBV28, with 7 bases aligning to TRBD1. The germline CDR1 and CDR2 sequences are MDHEN and SYDVKM. The CDR3 sequence is 18 residues long. Germline trimming cut 2 bases from V and 2 bases from J; bases unmatched to any gene: 11. The CDR3 sequence is CASSLRKNDRVNTGELFF. The CDR3 DNA reads as TGTGCCAGCAGTTTAAGGAAGAACGACAGGGTTAACACCGGGGAGCTGTTTTTT.

This sequence joins TRBV5-1 and TRBJ1-5, with TRBD1 as a possible D gene (6 bases). The CDR3 has 14 amino acids. V was clipped by 0 bases and J by 6 bases, with 10 bases between them. Germline V gene data show CDR1 as SGHRS and CDR2 as YFSETQ. The CDR3 DNA reads TGCGCCAGCAGCTTGGAAGGGGGGGGTCAGCCCCAGCATTTT. It codes for CASSLEGGGQPQHF. Full variable domain (rest looked up from reference TRBV5-1 and TRBJ1-5): KAGVTQTPRYLIKTRGQQVTLSCSPISGHRSVSWYQQTPGQGLQFLFEYFSETQRNKGNFPGRFSGRQFSNSRSEMNVSTLELGDSALYLCASSLEGGGQPQHFGDGTRLSIL.

J is TRBJ1-2 and V is TRBV15; tentatively, D is TRBD1 (6 bases). The CDR3 sequence is 14 residues long. Germline values: CDR1 LNHNV, CDR2 YYDKDF (reference sequence). Trimming left V 2 bases short and J 6 bases short, with 13 bases between. CDR3 nucleotide sequence: TGTGCCACCAGCAGAAGGACAGCTACGGATGGCTACACCTTC. Protein sequence: CATSRRTATDGYTF.

CDR3 nucleotides: TGCGCCAGCAGCCAAGATCCAACTAGCGGGACAACGCAAGAGACCCAGTACTTC. It specifies CASSQDPTSGTTQETQYF. This sequence joins TRBV4-1 and TRBJ2-5, with 10 bases matching TRBD2. The CDR3 is made up of 18 amino acids. The V segment lost 0 bases and the J segment 2 bases; nucleotides outside the gene matches: 9. The germline V gene has CDR1 MGHRA and CDR2 YSYEKL.

This clone showed up just once. For the CDR3, the DNA is TGCGCCAGCAGCCCTGAGACAGGGGACACCGGGGAGCTGTTTTTT. As protein: CASSPETGDTGELFF. The chain links TRBV5-1 to TRBJ2-2; TRBD1 matches 8 bases. Germline CDR1 and CDR2: SGHRS and YFSETQ. V shed 4 bases and J 3 bases; nucleotides not matched to a gene: 5. CDR3 length equals 15 residues.

This sequence joins TRBV9 and TRBJ1-5; D perhaps matches TRBD1 (5 bases). The CDR3 length is 14 residues. Trimming took off 4 bases at V and 6 bases at J, with 14 bases between the two ends. Germline V gene data show CDR1 as SGDLS and CDR2 as YYNGEE. The CDR3 region is CASSPGGLGQPQHF. The CDR3 region has the DNA TGTGCCAGCAGCCCGGGGGGGTTGGGTCAGCCCCAGCATTTT.

This chain connects TRBV11-2 to TRBJ1-4; D possibly corresponds to TRBD1 (5 bases). Germline-derived CDR1 and CDR2 are SGHAT and FQNNGV. Trimming stripped 3 bases from V and 4 bases from J, with 18 bases between. CDR3 size: 17 residues. The CDR3, as DNA: TGTGCCAGCAGCTTTCTAAGGGACTCCTCGGGTAATGAAAAACTGTTTTTT. Its protein product is CASSFLRDSSGNEKLFF.

This chain connects TRBV2 to TRBJ1-3; D call uncertain. V was cut by 4 bases and J by 4 bases, with 8 bases left in between. The germline gives CDR1 SNHLY, CDR2 FYNNEI. The CDR3 sequence is 13 residues long. The CDR3 spells CASSVGGGNTIYF. CDR3 DNA: TGTGCCAGCAGTGTCGGAGGGGGAAACACCATATATTTT.

The V call is TRBV5-1, the J call TRBJ2-2; perhaps TRBD2 as D (7 bases). Germline V gives CDR1 SGHRS, CDR2 YFSETQ. This CDR3 is built from 15 residues. Trimming pared 4 bases from V and 1 base from J, leaving 11 bases between. CDR3 bases: TGCGCCAGCAGCCCGGGGGGACAGAACACCGGGGAGCTGTTTTTT. Amino acid sequence: CASSPGGQNTGELFF. Full variable domain (remainder filled in from reference TRBV5-1 and TRBJ2-2): KAGVTQTPRYLIKTRGQQVTLSCSPISGHRSVSWYQQTPGQGLQFLFEYFSETQRNKGNFPGRFSGRQFSNSRSEMNVSTLELGDSALYLCASSPGGQNTGELFFGEGSRLTVL.

This chain joins TRBV7-9 and TRBJ2-3; a possible D gene is TRBD1 (6 bases). There are 14 residues in the CDR3. Trimming removed 9 bases from V and 1 base from J, with 14 bases in between. Per the germline V gene, CDR1 is SEHNR and CDR2 is FQNEAQ (reference sequence). CDR3 residues: CASQGSKGTDTQYF. DNA for the CDR3: TGTGCCAGTCAGGGGAGTAAGGGCACAGATACGCAGTATTTT.

The genes are TRBV11-2 and TRBJ2-5, with D maybe TRBD1 (5 bases). CDR1 is SGHAT, CDR2 FQNNGV, per germline. The V gene lost 1 base and the J gene lost 0 bases, with 9 bases spanning the gap. The CDR3 loop spans 15 amino acids. CDR3 region: CASSLAGHNQETQYF. CDR3 nucleotide sequence: TGTGCCAGCAGCTTAGCCGGACACAACCAAGAGACCCAGTACTTC.

This chain joins TRBV5-8 and TRBJ2-2, with 13 bases aligning to TRBD2. CDR3 size: 14 residues. Germline V gene sequence: CDR1 SGHTS, CDR2 YDEGEE. The trim removed 7 bases at V and 5 bases at J, leaving 2 bases unmatched. CDR3 protein: CASLGLAGTGELFF. The CDR3 bases are TGTGCCAGCTTGGGACTAGCGGGAACCGGGGAGCTGTTTTTT.

The chain is built from TRBV5-6 and TRBJ1-1; a possible D gene is TRBD1 (5 bases). V was pared by 4 bases and J by 4 bases, with 11 bases between. The CDR3 is 13 residues long. Germline values: CDR1 SGHDT, CDR2 YYEEEE. CDR3 DNA: TGTGCCAGCAGCCCGTTGGGGGGCACTGAAGCTTTCTTT. Protein product: CASSPLGGTEAFF.

This clone was observed a few times. The chain joins TRBV5-1 to TRBJ2-7, with TRBD1 as a possible D gene (5 bases). Germline V lookup: CDR1 SGHRS, CDR2 YFSETQ. Trimming removed 2 bases from V and 0 bases from J, with 12 bases in between. This CDR3 contains 15 residues. This chain's CDR3 is CASSFRTDNSYEQYF. The CDR3 DNA reads as TGCGCCAGCAGCTTTAGGACGGACAACTCCTACGAGCAGTACTTC.

This chain uses TRBV28 with TRBJ1-2; the match to TRBD1 covers 7 bases. The J segment lost 5 bases and the V segment lost 6 bases, leaving 15 bases of the junction unmatched. CDR1 and CDR2 from the germline V gene are MDHEN and SYDVKM. The length of the CDR3 is 16 residues. The chain's CDR3 is CASSRTGAGGSYGYTF. The CDR3 coding sequence is TGTGCCAGCAGCCGCACGGGGGCAGGGGGGTCTTATGGCTACACCTTC.

On this clone: One end of the junction varies from germline; a read error may be responsible. The chain has TRBV19 and TRBJ1-6, with 8 bases lining up with TRBD1. Germline loops: CDR1 LNHDA, CDR2 SQIVND (reference sequence). This CDR3 spans 15 amino acids. The CDR3 DNA is TGTGTCAGTAGTATAGCCCGACAGGGGTATTCACCCCTCCACTTT. This codes for CVSSIARQGYSPLHF.

The genes are TRBV10-3 and TRBJ1-6; TRBD1 aligns across 7 bases. Losses at the gene ends were 4 bases for V and 10 bases for J; bases not matched to a gene: 7. The germline gives CDR1 ENHRY, CDR2 SYGVKD. The CDR3 totals 14 residues. This CDR3 reads CAISVTGFESPLHF. In DNA, the CDR3 is TGTGCCATCAGTGTGACAGGGTTCGAGTCACCCCTCCACTTT.

This clone came up a few times. The chain carries TRBV9 and TRBJ2-2; D unclear. The length of the CDR3 is 18 residues. Trimming cost V 0 bases and J 0 bases, with 15 bases left between them. The germline V gene has CDR1 SGDLS and CDR2 YYNGEE. The CDR3 region has the DNA TGTGCCAGCAGCGTAGGGTTGCGGAATCCATCGAACACCGGGGAGCTGTTTTTT. Translating it yields CASSVGLRNPSNTGELFF.

The chain combines TRBV6-6 with TRBJ2-7; unclear D gene. Per germline, CDR1 MNHNY and CDR2 SVGAGI (reference sequence). Trimming removed 2 bases from V and 3 bases from J, with 8 bases in between. The CDR3 length is 13 residues. The CDR3, as DNA: TGTGCCAGCAGTTACGGCCAGTACTACGAGCAGTACTTC. Translated, it gives CASSYGQYYEQYF.